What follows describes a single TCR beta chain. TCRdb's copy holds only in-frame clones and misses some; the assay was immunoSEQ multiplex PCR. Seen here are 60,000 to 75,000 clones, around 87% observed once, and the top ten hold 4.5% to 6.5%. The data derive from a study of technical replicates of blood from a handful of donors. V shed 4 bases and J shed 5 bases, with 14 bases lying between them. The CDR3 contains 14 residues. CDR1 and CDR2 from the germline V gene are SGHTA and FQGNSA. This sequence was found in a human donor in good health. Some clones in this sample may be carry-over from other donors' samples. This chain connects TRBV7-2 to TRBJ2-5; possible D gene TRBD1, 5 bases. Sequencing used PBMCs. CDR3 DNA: TGTGCCAGCAGCTCGCAGGGAATGAGGGAGACCCAGTACTTC. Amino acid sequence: CASSSQGMRETQYF.